This T cell receptor (beta chain) is drawn from a study of blood T cell repertoires in COVID-19. Study at large: Donors in the United States, Italy and Spain gave samples during acute or convalescent COVID-19.

V was trimmed by 5 bases and J by 2 bases, leaving 7 bases between them. The CDR3 sequence is 13 residues long. Sequenced by immunoSEQ multiplex PCR; TCRdb stores in-frame clones only, minus some. The sample yields about 26,000 clones, around 90% seen once. V and J are TRBV12-3 or TRBV12-4 and TRBJ2-1, with D tentatively TRBD2 (5 bases). What was sequenced was peripheral blood. The receptor's source is a human donor in a cohort sampled during active COVID-19. The CDR3 DNA sequence: TGTGCCAGCAGTCGGGGAGCCTACAATGAGCAGTTCTTC. Protein: CASSRGAYNEQFF.